The following is a TCR beta chain sequence with its context. Which antigen it targets is not known. The input lacks base qualities; no much larger clone sits a single base away. The sample originates from a study of blood T cell repertoires in COVID-19 (dated by TCRdb to about 2020). For the study in its entirety: Samples covering the acute and convalescent phases of COVID-19 were provided by collaborators in the United States, Italy and Spain. The repertoires were released in a freely available public database meant as a resource for research on the immune response to SARS-CoV-2. A de-identified subject ID, COVID-19 status, age in years and sex were almost always included in the sample metadata. Samples were obtained from the ongoing ImmuneRACE study (first 160 participants) and from over 1,000 subjects provided by 6 global collaborators. Deeply sampled blood TCRbeta repertoires from subjects exposed to, actively infected with, or recovered from COVID-19 were included in the dataset. The material from the prospective study consisted of cDNA or gDNA derived from T cells, B-cell-depleted T cells, or PBMCs. Where HLA class I and class II types were available, the types were taken from metadata supplied by the sample provider, not from assay-based typing.

TCRbeta CDR3 regions were amplified from genomic DNA by means of the immunoSEQ Assay, a bias-controlled multiplex PCR. The study's processing was this. The number of nucleated cells in each sample was estimated by amplification of reference gene primers within the assay. To quantify the absolute abundance of each unique TCRbeta CDR3 rearrangement, sequence reads were collapsed and filtered. Productive Simpson clonality was computed per sample as the square root of Simpson's diversity index over productive rearrangements. Sourced from immuneACCESS, this table was stored by TCRdb with only in-frame sequences that have V and J called. A share of the clones is absent; for the studies checked, an unresolved V gene accounts for under half, and the remainder has no known explanation. V, J and clone size were drawn from that table, and D and trimming were deduced from the DNA. This sample lists hundreds of thousands of clones; roughly 87% were detected once. The top ten clonotypes cover 2.5% to 3% of the sample.

Here V drops 6 bases and J drops 5 bases, and the junction holds 8 bases not matched to any gene. The germline V gene specifies SNHLY as CDR1 and FYNNEI as CDR2. The CDR3 numbers 14 residues from cysteine through phenylalanine. The read is trimmed to its CDR3 DNA, 42 bases read in frame from base 1. Enrolling through a virtual design, the prospective study's participants ranged in age from about 18 to 89 years and lived across 24 United States geographic areas. Cohort assignment in the prospective study relied on participant-reported clinical history from a screening survey and a study questionnaire. In the prospective study, whole blood, serum and a nasopharyngeal or oropharyngeal swab were collected from each participant by mobile phlebotomists. Participants in the prospective study had the option to provide additional blood draws and questionnaires over a roughly 2-month period. Before DNA extraction, blood samples from the prospective study were shipped at room temperature or frozen.

Overall results and qualifications from the work: How much clinical and demographic metadata was included differed by source and by participant, and the metadata was provided uncurated.

The sequence is built from TRBV2 and TRBJ2-3, and 7 bases in between align with TRBD1. The TCR was taken from a woman between 25 and 40 years old with acute COVID-19. What was sequenced was PBMCs or T cells enriched from blood (not recorded which). The DNA is as follows: TGTGCCAGCAGCCGACAGGGTTTACGAGATACGCAGTATTTT. It translates as CASSRQGLRDTQYF.